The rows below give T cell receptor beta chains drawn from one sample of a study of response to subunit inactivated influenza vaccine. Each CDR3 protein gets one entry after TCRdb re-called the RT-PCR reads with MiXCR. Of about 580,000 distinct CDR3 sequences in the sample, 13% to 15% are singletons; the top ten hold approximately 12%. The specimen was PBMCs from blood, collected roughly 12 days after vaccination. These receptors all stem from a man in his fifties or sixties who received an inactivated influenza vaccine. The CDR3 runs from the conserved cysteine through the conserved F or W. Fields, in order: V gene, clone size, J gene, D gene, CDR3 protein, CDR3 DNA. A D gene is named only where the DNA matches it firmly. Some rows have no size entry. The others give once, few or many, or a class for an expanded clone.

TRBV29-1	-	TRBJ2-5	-	CSVVSLAPETQYF	TGCAGCGTTGTGAGCCTAGCGCCAGAGACCCAGTACTTC
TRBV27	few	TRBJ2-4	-	CASSLLSLAKNIQYF	TGTGCCAGCAGTTTATTGAGTCTAGCCAAAAACATTCAGTACTTC
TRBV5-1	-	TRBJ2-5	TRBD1	CASRTGFQETQYF	TGCGCCAGCAGGACAGGGTTTCAAGAGACCCAGTACTTC
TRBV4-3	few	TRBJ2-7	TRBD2	CASSQDWGREAGGSYEQYF	TGCGCCAGCAGCCAAGATTGGGGGAGGGAGGCGGGAGGCTCCTACGAGCAGTACTTC
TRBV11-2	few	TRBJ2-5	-	CASSSLNRAWETQYF	TGTGCCAGCAGCTCCTTGAACAGGGCCTGGGAGACCCAGTACTTC
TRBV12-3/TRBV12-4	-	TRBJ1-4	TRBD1	CASSHRGVEEKLFF	TGTGCCAGCAGTCACAGGGGGGTTGAGGAAAAACTGTTTTTT
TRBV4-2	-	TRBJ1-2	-	CASSQDPDSSYGYTF	TGTGCCAGCAGCCAAGACCCGGACAGCTCCTATGGCTACACCTTC
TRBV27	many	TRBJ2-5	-	CASSLGQGVGTQYF	TGTGCCAGCAGTTTAGGTCAAGGGGTGGGGACCCAGTACTTC
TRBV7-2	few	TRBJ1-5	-	CASKAETNQPQHF	TGTGCCAGCAAGGCCGAAACTAATCAGCCCCAGCATTTT
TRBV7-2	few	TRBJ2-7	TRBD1	CASSVMGQGPYEQYF	TGTGCCAGCAGCGTGATGGGACAGGGGCCCTACGAGCAGTACTTC
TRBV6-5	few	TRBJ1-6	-	CASSLGHTQSHSPLHF	TGTGCCAGCAGTTTGGGACACACACAGTCCCATTCACCCCTCCACTTT
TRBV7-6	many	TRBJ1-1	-	CASSLVSENTEAFF	TGTGCCAGCAGCTTAGTATCCGAAAACACTGAAGCTTTCTTT
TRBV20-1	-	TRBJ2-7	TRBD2	CSAPTSGVTYEQYF	TGCAGTGCACCGACTAGCGGAGTAACCTACGAGCAGTACTTC
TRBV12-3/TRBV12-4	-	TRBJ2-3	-	CASSRRGGDTQYF	TGTGCCAGCAGTCGCAGGGGTGGGGATACGCAGTATTTT
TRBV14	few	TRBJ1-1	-	CASSQAQGTEAFF	TGTGCCAGCAGCCAAGCCCAGGGGACTGAAGCTTTCTTT
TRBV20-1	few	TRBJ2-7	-	CSAPLPRASYEQYF	TGCAGTGCTCCCCTCCCGCGGGCTTCCTACGAGCAGTACTTC
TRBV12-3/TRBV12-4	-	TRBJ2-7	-	CASSFGSIAYEQYF	TGTGCCAGCAGTTTCGGCAGTATAGCCTACGAGCAGTACTTC
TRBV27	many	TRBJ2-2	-	CASSLSTGNTGELFF	TGTGCCAGCAGTTTATCGACAGGGAACACCGGGGAGCTGTTTTTT
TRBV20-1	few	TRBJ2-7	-	CSASKGGFSYEQYF	TGCAGTGCATCGAAGGGGGGATTCTCCTACGAGCAGTACTTC
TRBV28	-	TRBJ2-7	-	CASSFSEAGAHEQYF	TGTGCCAGCAGTTTTTCAGAGGCAGGGGCCCACGAGCAGTACTTC
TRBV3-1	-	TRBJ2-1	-	CASSQETRHEQFF	TGTGCCAGCAGCCAAGAAACCAGGCATGAGCAGTTCTTC
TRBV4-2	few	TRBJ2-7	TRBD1	CASSPNDRDSEEQYF	TGTGCCAGCAGCCCAAACGACAGGGATAGCGAAGAGCAGTACTTC
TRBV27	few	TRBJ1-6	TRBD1	CASSLRTGSYNSPLHF	TGTGCCAGCAGTCTTCGGACAGGGAGCTATAATTCACCCCTCCACTTT
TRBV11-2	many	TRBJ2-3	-	CASSLGVGFGSTDTQYF	TGTGCCAGCAGCTTAGGGGTTGGGTTTGGGTCCACAGATACGCAGTATTTT
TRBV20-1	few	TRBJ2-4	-	CSAGEPGLAKNIQYF	TGCAGTGCAGGCGAACCAGGCTTAGCCAAAAACATTCAGTACTTC
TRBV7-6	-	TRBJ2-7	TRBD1	CASSLVLRDRGPSEQYF	TGTGCCAGCAGCTTAGTCCTCCGGGACAGGGGGCCCTCCGAGCAGTACTTC
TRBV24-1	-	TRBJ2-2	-	CATSVSGRNTGELFF	TGTGCCACCAGTGTTAGTGGTCGGAACACCGGGGAGCTGTTTTTT
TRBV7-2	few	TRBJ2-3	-	CASSPELLVDTQYF	TGTGCCAGCAGCCCAGAACTTCTCGTAGATACGCAGTATTTT
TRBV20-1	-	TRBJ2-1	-	CTPFLASPYNEQFF	TGCACCCCGTTCCTAGCGAGTCCCTACAATGAGCAGTTCTTC
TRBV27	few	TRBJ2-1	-	CASSLNGYNEQFF	TGTGCCAGCAGTTTAAACGGGTACAATGAGCAGTTCTTC
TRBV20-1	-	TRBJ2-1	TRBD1	CSAKAGTGNNEQFF	TGCAGTGCTAAAGCCGGGACAGGGAACAATGAGCAGTTCTTC
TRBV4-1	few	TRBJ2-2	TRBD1	CASRRPGQGSPNTGELFF	TGCGCCAGCCGAAGGCCAGGACAGGGCTCTCCTAACACCGGGGAGCTGTTTTTT
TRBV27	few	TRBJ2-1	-	CASSLGTDSYNEQFF	TGTGCCAGCAGTCTCGGGACCGACTCGTACAATGAGCAGTTCTTC
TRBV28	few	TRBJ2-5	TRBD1	CASSPGQGAFETQYF	TGTGCCAGCAGTCCGGGACAGGGGGCTTTTGAGACCCAGTACTTC
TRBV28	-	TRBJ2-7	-	CASSLPGLPEQYF	TGTGCCAGCAGTCTTCCGGGGCTTCCCGAGCAGTACTTC
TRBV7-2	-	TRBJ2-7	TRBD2	CASSILAGVAEQYF	TGTGCCAGCAGCATATTAGCGGGAGTTGCCGAGCAGTACTTC
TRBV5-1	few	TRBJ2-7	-	CASSFSLAREQYF	TGCGCCAGCAGCTTCTCGCTAGCGAGAGAGCAGTACTTC
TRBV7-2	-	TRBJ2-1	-	CASSLVVNNEQFF	TGTGCCAGCAGCTTAGTTGTGAACAATGAGCAGTTCTTC
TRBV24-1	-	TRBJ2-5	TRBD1	CATSDPDRGETQYF	TGTGCCACCAGTGATCCCGACAGGGGTGAGACCCAGTACTTC
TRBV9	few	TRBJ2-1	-	CASSVAASYNEQFF	TGTGCCAGCAGCGTAGCTGCATCCTACAATGAGCAGTTCTTC
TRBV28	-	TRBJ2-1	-	CASSNRKERANNEQFF	TGTGCCAGCAGCAACCGCAAAGAGCGGGCAAACAATGAGCAGTTCTTC
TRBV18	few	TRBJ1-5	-	CASSPIGGAVGNQPQHF	TGTGCCAGCTCACCAATTGGGGGGGCCGTAGGCAATCAGCCCCAGCATTTT
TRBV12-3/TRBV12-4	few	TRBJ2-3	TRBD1	CASKNSWVQGATDTQYF	TGTGCCAGCAAAAATTCCTGGGTACAGGGGGCTACAGATACGCAGTATTTT